This T cell receptor (beta chain) was sequenced in a study of CD8+CD57+ T cells in acquired aplastic anemia. Turning to the study itself: Recorded DNA amounts for sorted CD4+ and CD8+ cells had an average of about 3.5 ug. Whole-study results and caveats: Patients had roughly 31 CD8+ CDR3 sequences in common with controls (the shared set).

Genomic DNA, serving as template, underwent TCR beta VDJ and CDR3 profiling. TCRdb re-derived calls from the reads in MiXCR, one entry per CDR3 protein. The sample includes about half a million distinct CDR3 sequences, roughly 34% seen only once; the top ten take roughly 0.8%. An expansion of CD8+CD57+ cells by flow cytometry had been shown in patients chosen for sequencing. In its sample, this clonotype was seen a few times. Antigen specificity is unknown. Sequencing used sorted CD4+, CD8+, or CD8+CD57+ T cells (not recorded which) from PBMCs. This TCR was sampled from a human donor with aplastic anemia.

CDR3 sequence: CASSSVIPTGNRYEQYF. The DNA of the CDR3 is TGTGCCAGCAGCTCCGTAATACCCACAGGGAATAGGTACGAGCAGTACTTC. This chain uses TRBV5-4 with TRBJ2-7; D may be TRBD1 (6 bases). Germline lookup yields CDR1 SGHNT and CDR2 YYREEE (reference sequence). V lost 3 bases and J 4 bases, leaving 23 bases between the germline ends. The CDR3 is 17 residues long.